The clone carrying this T cell receptor beta chain appeared a single time. Its antigen is as yet unknown. Germline loops: CDR1 MDHEN, CDR2 SYDVKM. Trimming cost V 5 bases and J 7 bases, with 24 bases left between them. This CDR3 has 17 amino acids. The source of the sample is a study of shared clonotypes between healthy human individuals. TCRdb's table, derived via immunoSEQ multiplex PCR, lists solely in-frame clones and lacks some. The table includes about 2.4 million clones, roughly 93% detected once. Notes on the study in general: Investigators collected only blood, and repertoires in tissues likely differ.

Material for sequencing was naive CD4+ T cells from PBMCs. The subset here: CD45RA+ positively selected. This clonotype was obtained from a young man in good health. Some clones in this sample may be carry-over from other donors' samples. The chain links TRBV28 to TRBJ2-1; TRBD2 might be the D (5 bases). This CDR3 reads CASSTVRGFLIPNEQFF. CDR3 nucleotide sequence: TGTGCCAGCAGTACCGTACGGGGTTTCCTCATTCCTAATGAGCAGTTCTTC.